This T cell receptor beta chain was documented in a study of regulatory T cells in long-lasting Graves disease. Points from the study as a whole: Owing to a sample size that was small, accuracy may have been reduced.

Between the trimmed V and J ends, which lost 0 bases and 4 bases, there was a span of 13 bases. CDR3 length: 16 residues. Germline V gene lookup returns CDR1 LGHNA and CDR2 YNFKEQ. The time point denotes: newly diagnosed GD, antithyroid drugs for less than 3 months. The TCR library was made from RNA extracted from PBMCs. Graves' disease diagnoses used American Thyroid Association guidelines. This clonotype was seen repeatedly, ten times or more. Its antigen remains unidentified. The TCR beta library used iRepertoire HTBI primers with Arm-PCR amplification of CDR3. In the authors' workflow: Taken together, the samples had around 60 TRBV and 13 to 15 TRBJ segments identified. TCRdb reprocessed the multiplex PCR reads with MiXCR, giving one entry per CDR3 protein. The V and J calls were determined by TCRdb, not by the authors. This sample yields approximately 230,000 distinct CDR3 sequences, of which around 19% are seen a single time; around 20% belongs to the top ten.

The V and J genes are TRBV4-2 and TRBJ2-1; the D gene is possibly TRBD2 (5 bases). The input for sequencing was peripheral blood mononuclear cells (PBMCs), taken at new diagnosis, from a patient treated with antithyroid drugs. The receptor comes from a female donor with Graves disease. The CDR3 is CASSQDAASSYNEQFF. The CDR3, as DNA: TGTGCCAGCAGCCAAGATGCGGCTAGCAGTTACAATGAGCAGTTCTTC.